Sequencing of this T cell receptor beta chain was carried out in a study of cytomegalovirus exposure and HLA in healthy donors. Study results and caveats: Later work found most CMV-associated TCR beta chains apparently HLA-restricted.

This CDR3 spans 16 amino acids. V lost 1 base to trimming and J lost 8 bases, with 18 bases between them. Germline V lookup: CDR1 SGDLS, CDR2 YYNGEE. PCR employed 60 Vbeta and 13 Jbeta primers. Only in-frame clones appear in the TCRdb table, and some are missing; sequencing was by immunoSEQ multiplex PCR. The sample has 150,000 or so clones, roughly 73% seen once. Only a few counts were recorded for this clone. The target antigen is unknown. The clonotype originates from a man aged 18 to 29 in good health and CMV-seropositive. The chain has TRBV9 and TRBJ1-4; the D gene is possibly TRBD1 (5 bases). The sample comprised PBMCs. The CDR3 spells CASSVQGGRLSEKLFF. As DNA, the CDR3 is TGTGCCAGCAGCGTACAGGGTGGAAGGCTTAGCGAAAAACTGTTTTTT.